These 14 T cell receptor beta chains share one sample of origin, sequenced in a study of blood T cell repertoires in COVID-19. Sequencing was performed with immunoSEQ multiplex PCR; in TCRdb, only in-frame clones are kept and a portion is missing. The sample consists of some 310,000 clones, around 90% of them appearing once. Source material: peripheral blood. The receptors derive from a woman between 40 and 50 years old with COVID-19, enrolled during active disease.

This clone was detected only a few times. The chain uses TRBV5-4 and TRBJ2-2; TRBD2 aligns across 12 bases. CDR1 and CDR2 (germline): SGHNT, YYREEE (reference sequence). This CDR3 is 16 amino acids long. V lost 4 bases to trimming and J lost 3 bases; unmatched junction nucleotides: 4. CDR3 DNA: TGTGCCAGCAGCGCCGGACTAGCGGGGTACACCGGGGAGCTGTTTTTT. Translated, it gives CASSAGLAGYTGELFF.

This rearrangement joins TRBV6-4 to TRBJ2-1, with 8 bases identical to TRBD2. Germline assignment: CDR1 MRHNA and CDR2 SNTAGT. The CDR3 has 15 residues. J lost 7 bases, V lost 3 bases, and 8 bases had no gene match. The CDR3 DNA reads as TGTGCCAGCAGTGAGGACGGGGGGGCTGGGAATGAGCAGTTCTTC. Translating gives CASSEDGGAGNEQFF.

The genes are TRBV28 and TRBJ2-7; weak D call: TRBD2 (5 bases). V was cut by 6 bases and J by 0 bases, with 21 bases left in between. This CDR3 contains 17 residues. The V gene's germline CDR1 is MDHEN and CDR2 SYDVKM. The CDR3 loop is CASSPLLRTGSSYEQYF. The CDR3 DNA is TGTGCCAGCAGCCCGCTCTTGCGGACGGGAAGCTCCTACGAGCAGTACTTC.

The rearrangement uses TRBV7-2 and TRBJ1-5; D gene unclear. The V end was cut by 2 bases, the J end by 7 bases, with 9 bases between. Germline V gene data show CDR1 as SGHTA and CDR2 as FQGNSA. This CDR3 comprises 13 residues. The CDR3 DNA follows: TGTGCCAGCAGCTTACGGTTGAGGCAGCCCCAGCATTTT. Residues: CASSLRLRQPQHF.

This chain connects TRBV7-3 to TRBJ2-1; 8 bases are shared with TRBD2. CDR1 and CDR2 from the germline V gene are SGHTA and FQGTGA. The trim removed 9 bases at V and 5 bases at J, leaving 12 bases unmatched. The CDR3 length is 15 residues. CDR3 region: CARSTSGDRDNEQFF. CDR3 in DNA: TGTGCCAGGTCCACTAGCGGTGATAGGGACAATGAGCAGTTCTTC. The full variable domain, in which reference TRBV7-3 and TRBJ2-1 provide the parts outside the CDR3, is GAGVSQTPSNKVTEKGKYVELRCDPISGHTALYWYRQSLGQGPEFLIYFQGTGAADDSGLPNDRFFAVRPEGSVSTLKIQRTERGDSAVYLCARSTSGDRDNEQFFGPGTRLTVL.

CDR3 bases: TGTGCCATCAGTGAGGGGACAGGAAACACCATATATTTT. Protein: CAISEGTGNTIYF. This chain uses TRBV10-3 with TRBJ1-3, with D tentatively TRBD1 (6 bases). V lost 2 bases to trimming and J lost 4 bases, with 6 bases between them. Germline values: CDR1 ENHRY, CDR2 SYGVKD. This CDR3 contains 13 residues.

V gene TRBV29-1 combines with J gene TRBJ2-5; 7 bases align to TRBD2. CDR3 size: 12 residues. Germline V CDR1 and CDR2: SQVTM, ANQGSEA. J lost 4 bases, V lost 5 bases, and 4 bases had no gene match. The CDR3 coding sequence is TGCAGCGTTCGGGAGGACCGAGAGACCCAGTACTTC. This codes for CSVREDRETQYF.

This clone was seen a single time. This chain links TRBV2 with TRBJ1-6; TRBD1 is a possible D gene (5 bases). Germline CDR1 is SNHLY and CDR2 is FYNNEI. This CDR3 region has 13 residues. The ends were cut back, 4 bases at V and 8 bases at J, with 9 bases in the middle. This CDR3 reads CASSGQGDSPLHF. CDR3 DNA: TGTGCCAGCAGTGGCCAGGGCGATTCACCCCTCCACTTT. The full variable domain, rest sourced from reference TRBV2 and TRBJ1-6, is EPEVTQTPSHQVTQMGQEVILRCVPISNHLYFYWYRQILGQKVEFLVSFYNNEISEKSEIFDDQFSVERPDGSNFTLKIRSTKLEDSAMYFCASSGQGDSPLHFGNGTRLTVT.

V and J are TRBV7-9 and TRBJ1-5; 9 positions agree with TRBD1. J lost 1 base, V lost 5 bases, and 15 bases had no gene match. Germline V gives CDR1 SEHNR, CDR2 FQNEAQ (reference sequence). There are 19 residues in the CDR3. The CDR3 sequence is CASSGRGQGGKGSNQPQHF. The CDR3, as DNA: TGTGCCAGCAGCGGTCGGGGACAGGGAGGTAAGGGCAGCAATCAGCCCCAGCATTTT.

The chain joins TRBV2 to TRBJ2-7; D is perhaps TRBD2 (5 bases). Trimming stripped 0 bases from V and 6 bases from J, with 12 bases between. Germline CDR1 reads SNHLY; CDR2 reads FYNNEI. The CDR3 is made up of 14 amino acids. The CDR3 sequence: CASSEAVPRGEQYF. The CDR3 nucleotides are TGTGCCAGCAGTGAAGCGGTCCCCCGGGGCGAGCAGTACTTC.

This clone was observed a few times. The chain joins TRBV6-6 to TRBJ1-6, with TRBD1 identical over 7 bases. Losses at the gene ends were 3 bases for V and 7 bases for J; bases not matched to a gene: 9. From germline, CDR1 is MNHNY and CDR2 SVGAGI (reference sequence). The CDR3 has 16 residues. The CDR3 loop is CASSYGSGQRNSPLHF. The CDR3 coding sequence is TGTGCCAGCAGTTATGGGTCGGGACAGCGAAATTCACCCCTCCACTTT.

The chain links TRBV18 to TRBJ1-5, with D maybe TRBD1 (5 bases). There are 17 residues in the CDR3. The ends were cut back, 3 bases at V and 7 bases at J, with 22 bases in the middle. The V gene's germline CDR1 is KGHSH and CDR2 LQKENI. The CDR3 DNA sequence: TGTGCCAGCTCACCCTTGGGGGGACGGCCAGGGATCCAGCCCCAGCATTTT. Translated: CASSPLGGRPGIQPQHF.

V usage is TRBV6-2 or TRBV6-3 and J usage is TRBJ2-7; D may be TRBD1 (5 bases). The germline gives CDR1 MNHEY, CDR2 SVGEGT. V was shortened by 4 bases and J by 2 bases, with 15 bases between the two germline ends. The CDR3 runs to 15 residues. The CDR3 DNA reads TGTGCCAGCAGTTCCCCCGGCAGGGTCACCTACGAGCAGTACTTC. Its protein is CASSSPGRVTYEQYF.

This clone was observed a single time. This sequence joins TRBV3-1 (or the pseudogene TRBV3-2) and TRBJ1-1; D gene ambiguous. This CDR3 has 15 residues. Germline CDR1 and CDR2: LGHDT and YNNKEL (reference sequence). Deletions cut 1 base from V and 0 bases from J, with 9 bases between. The CDR3 region is CASSQGLRMNTEAFF. DNA for the CDR3: TGTGCCAGCAGCCAAGGACTCAGAATGAACACTGAAGCTTTCTTT.